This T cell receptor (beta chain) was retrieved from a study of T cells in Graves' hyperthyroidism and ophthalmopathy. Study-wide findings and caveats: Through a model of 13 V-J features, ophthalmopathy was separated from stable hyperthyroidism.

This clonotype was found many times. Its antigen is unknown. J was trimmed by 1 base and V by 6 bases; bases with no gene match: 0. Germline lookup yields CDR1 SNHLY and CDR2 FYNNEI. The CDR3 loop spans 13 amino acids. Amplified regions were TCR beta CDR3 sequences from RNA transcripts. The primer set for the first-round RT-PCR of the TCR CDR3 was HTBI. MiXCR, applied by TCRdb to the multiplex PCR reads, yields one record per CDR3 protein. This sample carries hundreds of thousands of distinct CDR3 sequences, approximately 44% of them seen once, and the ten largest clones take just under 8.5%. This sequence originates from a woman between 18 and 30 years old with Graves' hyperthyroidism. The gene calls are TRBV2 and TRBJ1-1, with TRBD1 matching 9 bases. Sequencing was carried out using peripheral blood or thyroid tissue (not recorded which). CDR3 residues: CASRGQGNTEAFF. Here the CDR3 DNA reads TGTGCCAGCAGGGGACAGGGGAACACTGAAGCTTTCTTT.